The 25 T cell receptor beta chains reported below all come from one sample, sequenced in a study of T cell responses to AZD1222 COVID-19 vaccine. Sequenced by immunoSEQ multiplex PCR; TCRdb stores in-frame clones only, minus some. The table lists over 85,000 clones, roughly 87% of them singletons. The source material was peripheral blood, sampled on day 0 of AZD1222 vaccination. The receptors derive from an adult in good health.

This clone was recorded once. CDR3 sequence reads: CASRDTGVTEAFF. The CDR3 nucleotides are TGTGCCAGCAGGGACACAGGGGTTACTGAAGCTTTCTTT. J is TRBJ1-1 and V is TRBV12-3 or TRBV12-4; 7 positions match TRBD1. The CDR3 consists of 13 residues. Unmatched junction bases numbered 6, after V lost 6 bases and J lost 5 bases.

The CDR3 DNA follows: TGTGCCAGCAGGCCTGCACAGGGGGGAAGCTACGAGCAGTACTTC. Residues: CASRPAQGGSYEQYF. The rearrangement uses TRBV6-6 and TRBJ2-7; TRBD1 agrees at 8 bases. Trimming at V came to 6 bases and at J to 3 bases, leaving 10 bases not matched to a gene. Germline V lookup: CDR1 MNHNY, CDR2 SVGAGI (reference sequence). The CDR3 has 15 residues.

V and J are TRBV6-6 and TRBJ2-1; TRBD2 matches at 9 bases. Germline lookup yields CDR1 MNHNY and CDR2 SVGAGI (reference sequence). The CDR3 has 15 amino acids. The V segment lost 5 bases and the J segment 6 bases; nucleotides outside the gene matches: 8. The CDR3 coding sequence is TGTGCCAGCAGTCATGCAACGCGGGGGGGCAATGAGCAGTTCTTC. This gives the protein CASSHATRGGNEQFF.

The chain carries TRBV10-3 and TRBJ2-3; 11 nucleotides align to TRBD2. Per germline, CDR1 ENHRY and CDR2 SYGVKD. The V gene end was trimmed by 11 bases and the J gene end by 4 bases; junction bases not matched to a gene: 11. This CDR3 is 15 amino acids long. The CDR3 sequence is CASSVLAGGPDTQYF. CDR3 in DNA: TGTGCCTCAAGTGTGCTAGCGGGAGGCCCAGATACGCAGTATTTT.

J is TRBJ2-3 and V is TRBV29-1, with TRBD2 matching 7 bases. V was clipped by 4 bases and J by 1 base; unmatched bases: 2. CDR1 is SQVTM and CDR2 is ANQGSEA in the germline V gene. CDR3 length: 13 amino acids. CDR3 DNA: TGCAGCGTTGGCGCGGGGGGCACAGATACGCAGTATTTT. Its protein is CSVGAGGTDTQYF.

The CDR3 DNA follows: TGCGCCAGCAGCAGCACTAGCGGGGGCTCCGGGGAGCTGTTTTTT. Encoded protein: CASSSTSGGSGELFF. The rearrangement uses TRBV5-1 and TRBJ2-2; TRBD2 matches at 11 bases. Looked up from germline, CDR1 is SGHRS and CDR2 is YFSETQ. The CDR3 extends over 15 amino acids. Trimming cost V 4 bases and J 6 bases; bases outside gene matches: 5.

The J gene is TRBJ1-2, the V gene TRBV15; perhaps TRBD1 as D (5 bases). Trimming cost V 0 bases and J 6 bases, with 11 bases left between them. Germline V gene lookup returns CDR1 LNHNV and CDR2 YYDKDF (reference sequence). The CDR3 is 14 residues long. In nucleotides, the CDR3 is TGTGCCACCAGCAGAGATCGGGGCCAGGATGGCTACACCTTC. Translating it yields CATSRDRGQDGYTF.

Comment on this clone: Mismatch with germline at one junction end may stem from a read error. J is TRBJ2-1 and V is TRBV24-1; 10 nucleotides agree with TRBD2. The CDR3 contains 12 residues. The V gene's germline CDR1 is KGHDR and CDR2 SFDVKD. The CDR3 reads CATSDLTSGEIF. The CDR3 DNA is TGTGCCACCAGTGATTTAACTAGCGGGGAAATCTTC.

CDR3 sequence: CASSIQGADGYTF. In nucleotides, the CDR3 is TGTGCCAGTAGTATACAGGGCGCTGATGGCTACACCTTC. This sequence joins TRBV19 and TRBJ1-2; possibly TRBD1 for D (5 bases). The CDR3 sequence is 13 residues long. Germline lookup yields CDR1 LNHDA and CDR2 SQIVND (reference sequence). V was clipped by 2 bases and J by 6 bases, with 10 bases between them.

The chain combines TRBV4-3 with TRBJ1-5; D is unclear. CDR1 is LGHNA, CDR2 YSLEER, per germline. V was trimmed by 0 bases and J by 4 bases, leaving 10 bases between them. The CDR3 runs 15 residues. CDR3 region: CASSQDLTVNQPQHF. The CDR3 coding sequence is TGCGCCAGCAGCCAAGATCTCACAGTGAATCAGCCCCAGCATTTT.

The J gene is TRBJ1-2, the V gene TRBV18, with TRBD1 identical over 9 bases. Unmatched junction bases numbered 6, after V lost 2 bases and J lost 8 bases. CDR1 is KGHSH, CDR2 LQKENI, per germline. This CDR3 contains 14 residues. The CDR3 DNA follows: TGTGCCAGCTCACCAGGGACAGGGATTCAAGGCTACACCTTC. The encoded protein is CASSPGTGIQGYTF.

The chain links TRBV5-1 to TRBJ2-5; 11 bases are a match to TRBD2. V trimming: 4 bases; J trimming: 4 bases; junction bases outside the gene matches: 6. The germline V gene has CDR1 SGHRS and CDR2 YFSETQ. The CDR3 covers 15 residues. Here the CDR3 reads CASSILAGVGETQYF. Written as DNA, the CDR3 is TGCGCCAGCAGCATACTAGCGGGAGTCGGAGAGACCCAGTACTTC.

The sample holds a few counts of this clone. This chain links TRBV29-1 with TRBJ2-5, with D possibly TRBD2 on 5 matching bases. The CDR3 is made up of 13 amino acids. The germline V gene has CDR1 SQVTM and CDR2 ANQGSEA. Trimming stripped 7 bases from V and 5 bases from J, with 17 bases between. The CDR3 DNA follows: TGCAGCGCCAGACGCGGAGGCAGGGAGACCCAGTACTTC. Amino acids: CSARRGGRETQYF.

CDR3 bases: TGTGCCAGCAGTTCGGGACAGGGGTGGTACGAGCAGTACTTC. This codes for CASSSGQGWYEQYF. The V call is TRBV2, the J call TRBJ2-7, with TRBD1 matching 10 bases. The CDR3 consists of 14 residues. CDR1 is SNHLY, CDR2 FYNNEI, per germline. The V gene end was trimmed by 5 bases and the J gene end by 4 bases; junction bases not matched to a gene: 5.

The chain combines TRBV28 with TRBJ2-5, with 7 bases lining up with TRBD2. Germline V gene sequence: CDR1 MDHEN, CDR2 SYDVKM. Losses at the gene ends were 4 bases for V and 0 bases for J; bases not matched to a gene: 11. This CDR3 is built from 17 residues. The CDR3 DNA is TGTGCCAGCAGTTGGGCTAGCGGTGGGGGGTACCAAGAGACCCAGTACTTC. Its protein product is CASSWASGGGYQETQYF.

The CDR3 is CAISSRGNNEQFF. DNA for the CDR3: TGTGCCATCTCTTCCAGGGGGAACAATGAGCAGTTCTTC. The chain couples TRBV10-3 to TRBJ2-1, with TRBD1 matching over 7 bases. Germline CDR1 ENHRY, CDR2 SYGVKD. CDR3 length: 13 amino acids. After removal of 8 bases from V and 5 bases from J, the junction contained 6 bases not matched to a gene.

J is TRBJ1-4 and V is TRBV5-8; TRBD1 matches at 7 bases. The CDR3 loop spans 15 amino acids. Germline CDR1 and CDR2: SGHTS and YDEGEE. The junction had 8 bases not matched to a gene; V was cut back by 4 bases and J by 5 bases. The CDR3 protein is CASSPRQGLNEKLFF. The CDR3 bases are TGTGCCAGCAGCCCTCGACAGGGCTTAAATGAAAAACTGTTTTTT.

This clone was found a few times. The gene calls are TRBV4-3 and TRBJ1-6, with D possibly matching TRBD1 (5 bases). Trimming removed 1 base from V and 9 bases from J, with 13 bases in between. The CDR3 has 15 amino acids. Germline V gene data show CDR1 as LGHNA and CDR2 as YSLEER. In DNA form, the CDR3 reads TGCGCCAGCAGCCAAGGGGACCGAGAGGGTTCACCCCTCCACTTT. This codes for CASSQGDREGSPLHF.

The V gene is TRBV5-1, the J gene TRBJ1-3; no clear D. Germline V lookup: CDR1 SGHRS, CDR2 YFSETQ. V was pared by 7 bases and J by 0 bases, with 14 bases between. This CDR3 has 15 amino acids. CDR3 protein: CASAPDFGSGNTIYF. CDR3 bases: TGCGCCAGCGCCCCCGACTTTGGCTCTGGAAACACCATATATTTT.

This clone came up once. The rearrangement joins TRBV3-1 (or the pseudogene TRBV3-2) to TRBJ1-1, with D possibly TRBD1 on 5 matching bases. The CDR3 has 12 amino acids. Germline V gene lookup returns CDR1 LGHDT and CDR2 YNNKEL (reference sequence). With 6 bases removed from V and 10 bases from J, the gap between germline ends came to 15 bases. CDR3 in amino acids: CASSPQAGLAFF. The CDR3 DNA reads TGTGCCAGCAGTCCCCAAGCAGGGCTAGCTTTCTTT.

The chain couples TRBV5-6 to TRBJ1-2; no reliable D call. Between the trimmed V and J ends, which lost 0 bases and 5 bases, there was a span of 14 bases. The CDR3 sequence is 15 residues long. Looked up from germline, CDR1 is SGHDT and CDR2 is YYEEEE. The CDR3 DNA is TGTGCCAGCAGCTTGGAAGAGGGCTACTTATATGGCTACACCTTC. It yields the protein CASSLEEGYLYGYTF.

This CDR3 is CASSPLTPGVEAFF. CDR3 in DNA: TGTGCCAGCAGCCCCTTAACTCCCGGGGTTGAAGCTTTCTTT. This chain joins TRBV3-1 (or the pseudogene TRBV3-2) and TRBJ1-1; no clear D gene. Trimming cost V 4 bases and J 7 bases, with 16 bases left between them. The CDR3 covers 14 residues. Germline-derived CDR1 and CDR2 are LGHDT and YNNKEL (reference sequence).

The chain recombines TRBV2 with TRBJ1-5; possible D gene TRBD1, 5 bases. Trimming took 6 bases from V and 0 from J, leaving 12 bases between them. CDR3 length equals 15 residues. CDR1 SNHLY and CDR2 FYNNEI come from the germline V gene. The CDR3 nucleotides read TGTGCCAGCAGCCAGGACACGCGTAGCAATCAGCCCCAGCATTTT. Amino acid sequence: CASSQDTRSNQPQHF.

The gene calls are TRBV6-1 and TRBJ2-3; D uncertain. This CDR3 comprises 13 residues. The V end lost 3 bases, the J end lost 2 bases, and 6 bases lay between the germline ends. Germline CDR1 and CDR2: MNHNS and SASEGT. CDR3 nucleotides: TGTGCCAGCAGTGATACGTTCACAGATACGCAGTATTTT. Protein: CASSDTFTDTQYF.

The rearrangement joins TRBV12-3 or TRBV12-4 to TRBJ2-7; a weak D match, TRBD1 (6 bases). Deletions cut 6 bases from V and 5 bases from J, with 11 bases between. The length of the CDR3 is 12 residues. The CDR3 DNA sequence: TGTGCCAGCAGCACGGACAGTAACGAGCAGTACTTC. This encodes CASSTDSNEQYF.